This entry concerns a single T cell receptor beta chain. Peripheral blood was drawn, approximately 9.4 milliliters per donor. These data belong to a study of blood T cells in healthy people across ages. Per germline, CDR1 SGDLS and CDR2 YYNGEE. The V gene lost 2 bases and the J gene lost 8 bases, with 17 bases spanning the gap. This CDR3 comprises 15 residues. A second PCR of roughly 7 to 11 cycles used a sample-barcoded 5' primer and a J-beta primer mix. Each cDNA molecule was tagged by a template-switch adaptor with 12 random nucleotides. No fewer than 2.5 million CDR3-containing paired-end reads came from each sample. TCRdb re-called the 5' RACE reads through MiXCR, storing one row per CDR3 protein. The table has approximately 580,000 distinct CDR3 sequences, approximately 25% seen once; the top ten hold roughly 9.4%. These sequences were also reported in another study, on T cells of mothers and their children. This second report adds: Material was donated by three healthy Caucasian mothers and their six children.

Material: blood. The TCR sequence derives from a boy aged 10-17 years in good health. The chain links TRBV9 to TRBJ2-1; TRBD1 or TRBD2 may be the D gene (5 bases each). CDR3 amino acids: CASSVGRTRGDEQFF. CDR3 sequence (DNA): TGTGCCAGCAGCGTGGGCAGGACCAGAGGGGATGAGCAGTTCTTC.